Each of the 28 T cell receptor beta chains below was sequenced from the same sample in a study of blood T cells in healthy people across ages. Sample-barcoded 5' priming and a J-beta primer mix drove a second PCR of about 7 to 11 cycles. MiXCR, run by TCRdb on the 5' RACE reads, gives a single entry per CDR3 protein. The sample has approximately 1,700,000 distinct CDR3 sequences, around 42% seen once; the top ten hold around 23%. Sequencing input: blood. These receptors were collected from a human donor in good health.

This chain's CDR3 is CASCLGASGGSEQFF. In DNA, the CDR3 is TGCGCCAGCTGCCTCGGGGCTAGCGGGGGGTCTGAGCAGTTCTTC. The chain joins TRBV4-1 to TRBJ2-1; 11 bases map to TRBD2. Germline CDR1 reads MGHRA; CDR2 reads YSYEKL. This CDR3 comprises 15 residues. V was pared by 8 bases and J by 9 bases, with 12 bases of the junction left unmatched.

The table lists this clonotype with a few counts. The chain combines TRBV3-1 with TRBJ2-7; D ambiguous. The V end lost 0 bases, the J end lost 2 bases, and 11 bases lay between the germline ends. The CDR3 is made up of 15 amino acids. From germline, CDR1 is LGHDT and CDR2 YNNKEL (reference sequence). The CDR3 loop reads CASSQDGDLPYEQYF. The DNA for the CDR3 is TGTGCCAGCAGCCAAGATGGGGATTTGCCCTACGAGCAGTACTTC.

This clonotype was counted a few times. One end of the junction does not line up with germline, which may come from a read error. V is TRBV5-1 and J is TRBJ2-4; tentatively, D is TRBD1 (5 bases). This CDR3 region has 13 residues. Germline V gives CDR1 SGHRS, CDR2 YFSETQ. CDR3 bases: TGCGCCAGCAGCTTAAGCATGTCGGACATTCGGTACTTC. Its translation is CASSLSMSDIRYF.

The chain recombines TRBV29-1 with TRBJ1-2, with a tentative D call TRBD1 (5 bases). The CDR3 covers 13 residues. Germline V gene lookup returns CDR1 SQVTM and CDR2 ANQGSEA. V was trimmed by 6 bases and J by 7 bases, leaving 18 bases between them. The CDR3 here is CSVTPRTRAGYTF. The CDR3 nucleotides are TGCAGCGTAACCCCTAGGACCAGGGCTGGCTACACCTTC.

The V call is TRBV12-3 or TRBV12-4, the J call TRBJ2-4; D tentatively fits TRBD1 or TRBD2 (5 bases each). The J call may be mistaken, given a closer DNA end match to TRBJ2-7. The CDR3 consists of 14 residues. The CDR3 nucleotides are TGTGCCAGCAGTTTATCAGGGAGACCCTACGAGCAGTACTTC. Protein sequence: CASSLSGRPYEQYF.

V usage is TRBV9 and J usage is TRBJ2-3, with 8 bases aligning to TRBD2. Trimming at V came to 6 bases and at J to 7 bases, leaving 10 bases not matched to a gene. This CDR3 is built from 14 residues. Per germline, CDR1 SGDLS and CDR2 YYNGEE. CDR3 in DNA: TGTGCCAGCACCTTGACTAGCGATAGCAATACGCAGTATTTT. This translates into CASTLTSDSNTQYF.

The chain couples TRBV20-1 to TRBJ2-1; 12 nucleotides agree with TRBD2. The trim removed 5 bases at V and 3 bases at J, leaving 14 bases unmatched. The CDR3 extends over 18 amino acids. Germline V gene lookup returns CDR1 DFQATT and CDR2 SNEGSKA (reference sequence). CDR3: CSAPSLRLAGENYNEQFF. The CDR3 coding sequence is TGCAGTGCTCCCTCCTTACGACTAGCGGGGGAAAACTACAATGAGCAGTTCTTC.

The J gene is TRBJ2-1, the V gene TRBV4-1; no clear D. CDR3 length equals 16 residues. Trimming shortened V by 1 base and J by 10 bases, and 20 bases separated the two germline ends. Germline assignment: CDR1 MGHRA and CDR2 YSYEKL. The CDR3 is CASSQAAVPHSDEQFF. The DNA for the CDR3 is TGCGCCAGCAGCCAAGCGGCCGTCCCCCATTCGGACGAGCAGTTCTTC.

This clonotype was counted a single time. The V gene is TRBV29-1, the J gene TRBJ1-2, with 7 nucleotides matching TRBD1. V dropped 5 bases and J dropped 4; count of bases not matched to a gene: 10. Germline V lookup: CDR1 SQVTM, CDR2 ANQGSEA. The CDR3 has 14 amino acids. CDR3 amino acids: CSVLLDRAPYGYTF. The CDR3 DNA follows: TGCAGCGTTCTCTTAGACAGGGCCCCCTATGGCTACACCTTC.

This clonotype was seen at least ten times. V usage is TRBV29-1 and J usage is TRBJ2-3, with 7 bases identical to TRBD2. The germline V gene has CDR1 SQVTM and CDR2 ANQGSEA. This CDR3 contains 15 residues. The J segment lost 1 base and the V segment lost 6 bases, leaving 10 bases of the junction unmatched. The CDR3 here is CSVRLALIGTDTQYF. CDR3 in DNA: TGCAGCGTACGACTAGCTTTGATCGGCACAGATACGCAGTATTTT.

This clonotype was counted between two and nine times. The V gene is TRBV29-1, the J gene TRBJ1-4, with a weak D call TRBD1 (5 bases). Germline loops: CDR1 SQVTM, CDR2 ANQGSEA. Trimming removed 5 bases at V and 6 bases at J, with 16 bases between. The CDR3 consists of 14 residues. CDR3 residues: CSVKFQGTHEKLFF. CDR3 sequence (DNA): TGCAGCGTTAAGTTTCAGGGCACTCATGAAAAACTGTTTTTT.

In this sample, this clonotype turned up a few times. This chain uses TRBV7-9 with TRBJ2-1; 8 bases agree with TRBD1. The V and J ends lost 6 bases and 7 bases, in that order; junction bases with no gene match: 8. CDR1 is SEHNR and CDR2 is FQNEAQ in the germline V gene (reference sequence). The CDR3 sequence is 14 residues long. In DNA, the CDR3 is TGTGCCAGCAGACGGCAGGGGGCAAGGAATGAGCAGTTCTTC. Its translation: CASRRQGARNEQFF.

The chain recombines TRBV7-2 with TRBJ1-2; 7 nucleotides align to TRBD1. Germline values: CDR1 SGHTA, CDR2 FQGNSA. V shed 6 bases, J shed 4 bases, and the junction held 11 bases outside the gene matches. The CDR3 is 15 residues long. As DNA, the CDR3 is TGTGCCAGCAGTCAAAGGAGACAGGGATCCTATGGCTACACCTTC. This sequence encodes CASSQRRQGSYGYTF. The full variable domain, with the rest looked up from reference TRBV7-2 and TRBJ1-2, is GAGVSQSPSNKVTEKGKDVELRCDPISGHTALYWYRQSLGQGLEFLIYFQGNSAPDKSGLPSDRFSAERTGGSVSTLTIQRTQQEDSAVYLCASSQRRQGSYGYTFGSGTRLTVV.

This clonotype has a count of ten or more. This chain joins TRBV29-1 and TRBJ2-7; D tentatively reads TRBD1 or TRBD2 (5 bases each). Trimming took 5 bases from V and 0 from J, leaving 17 bases between them. Germline V gene data show CDR1 as SQVTM and CDR2 as ANQGSEA. The CDR3 contains 15 residues. For the CDR3, the DNA is TGCAGCGTTCAGGCCGGGGCCTTCCTCTCCTACGAGCAGTACTTC. This sequence encodes CSVQAGAFLSYEQYF.

There are a few counts of this clonotype. This chain uses TRBV7-2 with TRBJ2-1; D call uncertain. CDR3 length equals 14 residues. From germline, CDR1 is SGHTA and CDR2 FQGNSA. Trimming shortened V by 2 bases and J by 9 bases, and 14 bases separated the two germline ends. CDR3 in amino acids: CASSLYAVSVEQFF. Here the CDR3 DNA reads TGTGCCAGCAGCTTATACGCAGTAAGTGTTGAGCAGTTCTTC.

The chain combines TRBV15 with TRBJ1-4; no definite D call. Germline loops: CDR1 LNHNV, CDR2 YYDKDF (reference sequence). The CDR3 contains 14 residues. Trimming took off 0 bases at V and 11 bases at J, with 13 bases between the two ends. Here the CDR3 reads CATSRDPPRWKLFF. The CDR3 DNA is TGTGCCACCAGCAGAGATCCCCCGCGGTGGAAACTGTTTTTT.

J is TRBJ2-2 and V is TRBV11-2; TRBD1 or TRBD2 may be the D gene (6 bases each). V gave up 6 bases and J gave up 6 bases, with 26 bases separating them. The CDR3 spans 18 residues. Germline assignment: CDR1 SGHAT and CDR2 FQNNGV. In nucleotides, the CDR3 is TGTGCCAGCAGTTATATCCGGGGGCCCAGGCCCTACGCCGGGGAGCTGTTTTTT. It specifies CASSYIRGPRPYAGELFF. Using reference TRBV11-2 and TRBJ2-2 for the parts outside the CDR3, the full variable domain is EAGVAQSPRYKIIEKRQSVAFWCNPISGHATLYWYQQILGQGPKLLIQFQNNGVVDDSQLPKDRFSAERLKGVDSTLKIQPAKLEDSAVYLCASSYIRGPRPYAGELFFGEGSRLTVL.

This chain links TRBV6-1 with TRBJ1-1, with 12 bases matching TRBD1. The CDR3 consists of 14 residues. V trimming: 10 bases; J trimming: 9 bases; junction bases outside the gene matches: 12. Germline V gene sequence: CDR1 MNHNS, CDR2 SASEGT. This chain's CDR3 is CANSRPGTGGQAFF. CDR3 DNA sequence: TGTGCCAACTCCCGGCCCGGGACAGGGGGCCAAGCTTTCTTT.

CDR3: CASTGSGQGWETQYF. In nucleotides, the CDR3 is TGTGCCAGCACCGGAAGTGGACAGGGCTGGGAGACCCAGTACTTC. The chain joins TRBV9 to TRBJ2-5; 8 positions agree with TRBD1. Germline V gene lookup returns CDR1 SGDLS and CDR2 YYNGEE. Trimming removed 6 bases from V and 5 bases from J; junction bases left unmatched: 12. The CDR3 is made up of 15 amino acids.

The chain links TRBV29-1 to TRBJ2-7; TRBD2 matches 9 bases. Germline CDR1 reads SQVTM; CDR2 reads ANQGSEA. The CDR3 sequence is 16 residues long. The V gene end was trimmed by 3 bases and the J gene end by 7 bases; junction bases not matched to a gene: 16. DNA of the CDR3: TGCAGCGTTGATCGTAGCGGGGGCCTCGGGTACAATGAGCAGTACTTC. Translation gives CSVDRSGGLGYNEQYF.

The table lists this clonotype with a few counts. The chain combines TRBV20-1 with TRBJ2-1; D unresolved. The CDR3 totals 13 residues. CDR1 and CDR2 from the germline V gene are DFQATT and SNEGSKA (reference sequence). V lost 0 bases to trimming and J lost 12 bases, with 15 bases between them. The DNA of the CDR3 is TGCAGTGCTAGAGAGGACCCCAGCTATTGGCAGTTCTTC. It is translated as CSAREDPSYWQFF.

This clonotype has more than one count but fewer than ten. The chain combines TRBV6-1 with TRBJ1-6; D is unresolved. The V and J ends lost 3 bases and 8 bases respectively, with 8 bases between them. Per the germline V gene, CDR1 is MNHNS and CDR2 is SASEGT. This CDR3 has 13 amino acids. In DNA form, the CDR3 reads TGTGCCAGCAGTGATGGGAGTTATTCACCCCTCCACTTT. Translated: CASSDGSYSPLHF.

A few counts support this clonotype. The rearrangement uses TRBV20-1 and TRBJ2-5; 7 bases align to TRBD1. Trimming cost V 6 bases and J 1 base; bases outside gene matches: 5. The CDR3 consists of 13 residues. Germline lookup yields CDR1 DFQATT and CDR2 SNEGSKA (reference sequence). Here the CDR3 reads CSAARDSQETQYF. In nucleotides, the CDR3 is TGCAGTGCCGCGAGGGACAGCCAAGAGACCCAGTACTTC.

This chain uses TRBV15 with TRBJ1-1, with D possibly being TRBD1 (6 bases). V lost 6 bases, J lost 7 bases, and 15 bases lay in between. The V gene's germline CDR1 is LNHNV and CDR2 YYDKDF (reference sequence). The CDR3 is made up of 13 amino acids. CDR3 in DNA: TGTGCCACCAGATCAACAGGGATCATTGAAGCTTTCTTT. Translation gives CATRSTGIIEAFF.

The genes are TRBV19 and TRBJ2-7; no clear D gene. V was pared by 5 bases and J by 1 base, with 9 bases between. Germline CDR1 reads LNHDA; CDR2 reads SQIVND (reference sequence). This CDR3 is built from 13 residues. CDR3 nucleotides: TGTGCCAGTAGTGAGGATGTTTCCTACGAGCAGTACTTC. This encodes CASSEDVSYEQYF.

This clonotype has just a few counts. The chain links TRBV6-5 to TRBJ2-3; 10 bases agree with TRBD1. This CDR3 comprises 15 residues. With 6 bases clipped from V and 5 bases from J, the junction kept 8 bases outside the gene matches. CDR1 and CDR2 (germline): MNHEY, SVGAGI. The CDR3 loop is CASSWGTGVLDTQYF. The DNA of the CDR3 is TGTGCCAGCAGCTGGGGGACAGGGGTGCTAGATACGCAGTATTTT.

This clonotype occurred a few times. The rearrangement uses TRBV27 and TRBJ2-7; TRBD1 agrees at 7 bases. Germline CDR1 and CDR2: MNHEY and SMNVEV (reference sequence). V dropped 6 bases and J dropped 2; count of bases not matched to a gene: 13. This CDR3 spans 16 amino acids. CDR3 amino acids: CASSFLTGALPYEQYF. CDR3 nucleotide sequence: TGTGCCAGCAGCTTCCTAACAGGGGCTCTACCCTACGAGCAGTACTTC.

Only a few counts were recorded for this clonotype. A read error may be the cause here, since a much bigger clone is one base away. The chain employs TRBV5-1 and TRBJ1-2, with 8 bases aligning to TRBD1. Germline CDR1 is SGHRS and CDR2 is YFSETQ. After removal of 5 bases from V and 12 bases from J, the junction contained 6 bases not matched to a gene. There are 11 residues in the CDR3. This CDR3 is CASSEDRVHTF. CDR3 DNA sequence: TGCGCCAGCAGTGAGGACAGGGTGCACACCTTC.